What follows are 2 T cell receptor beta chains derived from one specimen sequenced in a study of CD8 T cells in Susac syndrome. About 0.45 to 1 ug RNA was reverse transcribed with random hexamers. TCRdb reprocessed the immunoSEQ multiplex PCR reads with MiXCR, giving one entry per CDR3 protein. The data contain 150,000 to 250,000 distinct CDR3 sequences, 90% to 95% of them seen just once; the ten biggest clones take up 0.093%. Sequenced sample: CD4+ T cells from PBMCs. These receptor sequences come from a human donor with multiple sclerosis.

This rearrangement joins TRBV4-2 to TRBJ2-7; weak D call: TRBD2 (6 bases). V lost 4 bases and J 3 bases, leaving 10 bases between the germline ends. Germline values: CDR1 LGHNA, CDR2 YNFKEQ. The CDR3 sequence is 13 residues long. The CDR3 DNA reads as TGTGCCAGCAGCCTACCGGGGGACTACGAGCAGTACTTC. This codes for CASSLPGDYEQYF.

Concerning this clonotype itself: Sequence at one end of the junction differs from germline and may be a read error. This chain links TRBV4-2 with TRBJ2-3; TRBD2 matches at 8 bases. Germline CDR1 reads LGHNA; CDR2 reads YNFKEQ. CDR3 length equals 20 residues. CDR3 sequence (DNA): TGTGCCAGCAGCCACCGACCTGGGGCGGGAGCGGGGGCGCACACAAATACGCAGTATTTT. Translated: CASSHRPGAGAGAHTNTQYF.